These 7 T cell receptor beta chains were all obtained from the same sample, sequenced in a study of T cells in Graves' hyperthyroidism and ophthalmopathy. The TCR beta CDR3 regions underwent amplification using RNA transcripts as the source. The HTBI primer set drove a first-round RT-PCR of the TCR CDR3. TCRdb reanalysed the multiplex PCR reads using MiXCR and keeps one entry per CDR3 protein. The data show about 660,000 distinct CDR3 sequences, just under 45% seen once. Sequenced: peripheral blood or thyroid tissue (not recorded which). The receptor source for this set is an adult man with Graves' disease, either hyperthyroidism or ophthalmopathy (not recorded which).

This clonotype was picked up many times. The rearrangement uses TRBV10-3 and TRBJ1-4; no clear D gene. The germline CDR1 and CDR2 sequences are ENHRY and SYGVKD. V lost 6 bases, J lost 4 bases, and 6 bases lay in between. CDR3 length: 12 amino acids. In DNA form, the CDR3 reads TGTGCCATCAGCGGAGATAATGAAAAACTGTTTTTT. Translated: CAISGDNEKLFF.

About this clonotype: This may arise from a read error, as a much more abundant clone is one base away. This chain uses TRBV29-1 with TRBJ1-1; D is unclear. This CDR3 spans 12 amino acids. The germline V gene encodes CDR1 SQVTM and CDR2 ANQGSEA. In nucleotides, the CDR3 is TGCAGCGTTGTAGACTCGAACACTGAAGCTTCCTTT. This gives the protein CSVVDSNTEASF.

This clonotype was counted ten times or more. The chain recombines TRBV19 with TRBJ2-7; 9 bases are a match to TRBD1. The V and J ends lost 5 bases and 6 bases, in that order; junction bases with no gene match: 8. In germline, CDR1 is LNHDA, CDR2 SQIVND (reference sequence). This CDR3 region has 14 residues. CDR3 in amino acids: CASSPYRGPSEQYF. In DNA, the CDR3 is TGTGCCAGTAGTCCCTACAGGGGGCCCAGCGAGCAGTACTTC.

CDR3 coding DNA: TGTGCCAGCAGCCAGAGTATGGGGACTGACACTGAAGCTTTCTTT. It encodes CASSQSMGTDTEAFF. V usage is TRBV14 and J usage is TRBJ1-1, with D perhaps TRBD1 (5 bases). With 3 bases removed from V and 3 bases from J, the gap between germline ends came to 14 bases. Looked up from germline, CDR1 is SGHDN and CDR2 is FVKESK. This CDR3 region has 15 residues.

V and J are TRBV5-1 and TRBJ2-2; tentatively, D is TRBD2 (6 bases). Germline values: CDR1 SGHRS, CDR2 YFSETQ. This CDR3 has 16 residues. The V end lost 3 bases, the J end lost 1 base, and 13 bases lay between the germline ends. The CDR3 spells CASSYLGGVNTGELFF. For the CDR3, the DNA is TGCGCCAGCAGCTACTTAGGAGGGGTGAACACCGGGGAGCTGTTTTTT.

This clonotype was found a few times. The chain employs TRBV10-3 and TRBJ1-2, with 7 nucleotides matching TRBD1. The CDR3 totals 14 residues. The V and J ends lost 2 bases and 8 bases, in that order; junction bases with no gene match: 8. Germline V CDR1 and CDR2: ENHRY, SYGVKD. CDR3 DNA: TGTGCCATCAGTGAGCCGACAGGGACGAGAGGCTACACCTTC. This translates into CAISEPTGTRGYTF.

In its sample, this clonotype was seen many times. The chain combines TRBV2 with TRBJ1-6, with a weak D call TRBD1 (6 bases). Germline CDR1 SNHLY, CDR2 FYNNEI. The CDR3 length is 13 residues. V dropped 7 bases and J dropped 5 bases, with 9 bases sitting between them. CDR3 in DNA: TGTGCCAGCAAGGACAGTCATAATTCACCCCTCCACTTT. It encodes CASKDSHNSPLHF.